This T cell receptor beta chain originates from a study of CD8 T cells in ankylosing spondylitis. Study outcomes and limitations: A number of the motif variants had already been described in reactive arthritis synovial fluid and blood. Fewer than 10 highly homologous variants made up a TCR beta motif that seemed to typify ankylosing spondylitis blood. Reportedly, matched ankylosing spondylitis synovial fluid was significantly enriched for disease-linked clones. The disease-linked clones had a CD8+ phenotype and low blood frequencies.

With molecular barcodes, quantitative 5'-RACE was used to make the TCR beta libraries. In TCRdb, the 5' RACE reads were re-called with MiXCR into one record per CDR3 protein. The sample gives roughly 700,000 distinct CDR3 sequences, roughly 19% of which show up once; about 20% is in the top ten. On this clonotype: Antigen specificity is unknown.

The CDR3 extends over 13 amino acids. Germline V CDR1 and CDR2: SGHRS, YFSETQ. Deletions cut 4 bases from V and 6 bases from J, with 12 bases between. Sequenced: blood, either unsorted or a sorted T cell fraction (not recorded which). The clonotype was recovered from a male donor with ankylosing spondylitis. V and J are TRBV5-1 and TRBJ2-3; D may be TRBD2 (5 bases). As DNA, the CDR3 is TGCGCCAGCAGCATCACCGTAGCGGATACGCAGTATTTT. Translating gives CASSITVADTQYF.